The rows below give T cell receptor beta chains drawn from one sample of a study of cytomegalovirus exposure and HLA in healthy donors. Using immunoSEQ multiplex PCR, the repertoire was profiled, and TCRdb retains in-frame clones only, with some absent. The table includes under 200,000 clones, roughly 80% detected once. Sequenced sample: PBMCs. The source of these receptors is a middle-aged man in good health and CMV-seronegative. The CDR3 runs from the conserved cysteine through the conserved F or W. The order of the fields is V gene, clone size, J gene, D gene, CDR3 protein, CDR3 DNA. A D gene is named only where the DNA matches it firmly. A clone size is listed for some rows: how often the clone was seen (once, few, many), or a class if it is expanded.

v_gene: TRBV19
abundance: NA
j_gene: TRBJ1-5
d_gene: NA
CDR3aa: CASRSLQGTVHQPQHF
CDR3nt: TGTGCCAGTAGAAGTTTACAGGGAACAGTGCATCAGCCCCAGCATTTT

v_gene: TRBV19
abundance: NA
j_gene: TRBJ1-1
d_gene: NA
CDR3aa: CASNPDRMNTEAFF
CDR3nt: TGTGCCAGTAATCCAGACAGAATGAACACTGAAGCTTTCTTT

v_gene: TRBV5-4
abundance: NA
j_gene: TRBJ2-3
d_gene: NA
CDR3aa: CASSPGGSTDTQYF
CDR3nt: TGTGCCAGCAGTCCGGGGGGCTCCACAGATACGCAGTATTTT

v_gene: TRBV18
abundance: NA
j_gene: TRBJ1-1
d_gene: NA
CDR3aa: CASSPQRYPTEAFF
CDR3nt: TGTGCCAGCTCACCCCAGCGTTATCCTACTGAAGCTTTCTTT

v_gene: TRBV18
abundance: NA
j_gene: TRBJ1-1
d_gene: NA
CDR3aa: CASSLDTNTEAFF
CDR3nt: TGTGCCAGCTCGCTGGACACGAACACTGAAGCTTTCTTT

v_gene: TRBV9
abundance: NA
j_gene: TRBJ2-7
d_gene: NA
CDR3aa: CASSVETGNSYEQYF
CDR3nt: TGTGCCAGCAGCGTAGAGACAGGAAACTCCTACGAGCAGTACTTC

v_gene: TRBV10-3
abundance: once
j_gene: TRBJ2-2
d_gene: NA
CDR3aa: CAISELTGPGELFF
CDR3nt: TGTGCCATCAGTGAGCTAACAGGGCCAGGGGAGCTGTTTTTT

v_gene: TRBV5-1
abundance: few
j_gene: TRBJ1-5
d_gene: NA
CDR3aa: CASSLEPGSANQPQHF
CDR3nt: TGCGCCAGCAGCTTGGAGCCCGGGTCAGCCAATCAGCCCCAGCATTTT

v_gene: TRBV9
abundance: NA
j_gene: TRBJ2-3
d_gene: TRBD1
CDR3aa: CASSVGQGDLDTQYF
CDR3nt: TGTGCCAGCAGCGTAGGACAGGGGGACCTAGATACGCAGTATTTT

v_gene: TRBV11-2
abundance: NA
j_gene: TRBJ2-1
d_gene: NA
CDR3aa: CASSLGHGGQQFF
CDR3nt: TGTGCCAGCAGCCTAGGGCATGGGGGCCAGCAGTTCTTC

v_gene: TRBV11-2
abundance: NA
j_gene: TRBJ2-7
d_gene: NA
CDR3aa: CASSLDARITGEQYF
CDR3nt: TGTGCCAGCAGCTTAGACGCCAGAATAACGGGGGAGCAGTACTTC

v_gene: TRBV2
abundance: NA
j_gene: TRBJ1-2
d_gene: NA
CDR3aa: CASMDGTIYTF
CDR3nt: TGTGCCAGCATGGACGGGACTATTTACACCTTC

v_gene: TRBV19
abundance: NA
j_gene: TRBJ2-7
d_gene: TRBD1
CDR3aa: CASSMRGRAYEQYF
CDR3nt: TGTGCCAGTAGTATGAGGGGGCGCGCCTACGAGCAGTACTTC

v_gene: TRBV5-8
abundance: NA
j_gene: TRBJ1-1
d_gene: NA
CDR3aa: CADRGDHRERSSRGTEAFF
CDR3nt: TGTGCCGACCGAGGGGACCACAGGGAGCGCTCTTCTCGGGGCACTGAAGCTTTCTTT

v_gene: TRBV6-4
abundance: NA
j_gene: TRBJ1-1
d_gene: NA
CDR3aa: CASSEGAKNTEAFF
CDR3nt: TGTGCCAGCAGTGAAGGGGCCAAAAACACTGAAGCTTTCTTT

v_gene: TRBV30
abundance: few
j_gene: TRBJ1-2
d_gene: NA
CDR3aa: CASGLNYGYTF
CDR3nt: TGTGCCTCCGGACTTAACTATGGCTACACCTTC

v_gene: TRBV5-1
abundance: NA
j_gene: TRBJ1-2
d_gene: NA
CDR3aa: CASSLGSYGYTF
CDR3nt: TGCGCCAGCAGCCTCGGGAGCTATGGCTACACCTTC

v_gene: TRBV5-6
abundance: NA
j_gene: TRBJ1-4
d_gene: NA
CDR3aa: CASSFQRTGRGEKLFF
CDR3nt: TGTGCCAGCAGCTTCCAGCGAACAGGGAGGGGGGAAAAACTGTTTTTT

v_gene: TRBV7-3
abundance: NA
j_gene: TRBJ2-5
d_gene: TRBD2
CDR3aa: CASSLRLAGGAETQYF
CDR3nt: TGTGCCAGCAGCTTACGGCTAGCGGGGGGGGCAGAGACCCAGTACTTC

v_gene: TRBV6-1
abundance: NA
j_gene: TRBJ1-2
d_gene: NA
CDR3aa: CASRRQDVDGYTF
CDR3nt: TGTGCCAGCAGAAGACAGGACGTGGATGGCTACACCTTC

v_gene: TRBV2
abundance: NA
j_gene: TRBJ1-1
d_gene: NA
CDR3aa: CASSGPREGTEAFF
CDR3nt: TGTGCCAGCAGTGGCCCCAGGGAGGGCACTGAAGCTTTCTTT

v_gene: TRBV27
abundance: NA
j_gene: TRBJ2-7
d_gene: TRBD1
CDR3aa: CASSQTGEGDEQYF
CDR3nt: TGTGCCAGCAGTCAGACAGGGGAAGGCGACGAGCAGTACTTC

v_gene: TRBV6-1
abundance: NA
j_gene: TRBJ1-1
d_gene: NA
CDR3aa: CASSELGNTEAFF
CDR3nt: TGTGCCAGCAGTGAACTCGGGAACACTGAAGCTTTCTTT

v_gene: TRBV11-1
abundance: NA
j_gene: TRBJ2-3
d_gene: TRBD1
CDR3aa: CASSLPGTGTLNTQYF
CDR3nt: TGTGCCAGCAGCTTACCCGGGACAGGGACCTTGAATACGCAGTATTTT

v_gene: TRBV5-1
abundance: NA
j_gene: TRBJ1-1
d_gene: TRBD1
CDR3aa: CASSLVQGVNTEAFF
CDR3nt: TGCGCCAGCAGCTTGGTTCAGGGGGTGAACACTGAAGCTTTCTTT

v_gene: TRBV18
abundance: NA
j_gene: TRBJ2-3
d_gene: TRBD2
CDR3aa: CASSALAGVPYTQYF
CDR3nt: TGTGCCAGCTCAGCCCTAGCGGGGGTTCCTTATACGCAGTATTTT

v_gene: TRBV9
abundance: NA
j_gene: TRBJ2-3
d_gene: NA
CDR3aa: CASSVQGWGEADTQYF
CDR3nt: TGTGCCAGCAGCGTCCAAGGGTGGGGGGAAGCAGATACGCAGTATTTT

v_gene: TRBV7-9
abundance: NA
j_gene: TRBJ1-5
d_gene: NA
CDR3aa: CASSSPYQPQHF
CDR3nt: TGTGCCAGCAGCTCCCCTTATCAGCCCCAGCATTTT

v_gene: TRBV25-1
abundance: NA
j_gene: TRBJ1-1
d_gene: NA
CDR3aa: CASSPPAGGAFF
CDR3nt: TGTGCCAGCAGCCCTCCGGCAGGAGGAGCTTTCTTT

v_gene: TRBV10-1
abundance: NA
j_gene: TRBJ2-1
d_gene: NA
CDR3aa: CASSETQGTSYNEQFF
CDR3nt: TGCGCCAGCAGTGAGACCCAGGGGACGTCCTACAATGAGCAGTTCTTC

v_gene: TRBV5-5
abundance: NA
j_gene: TRBJ1-2
d_gene: NA
CDR3aa: CASSLDPGGYGYTF
CDR3nt: TGTGCCAGCAGCTTGGATCCGGGGGGCTATGGCTACACCTTC

v_gene: TRBV5-1
abundance: NA
j_gene: TRBJ2-5
d_gene: NA
CDR3aa: CASSFGAGETQYF
CDR3nt: TGCGCCAGCAGCTTCGGGGCGGGGGAGACCCAGTACTTC

v_gene: TRBV30
abundance: NA
j_gene: TRBJ1-2
d_gene: TRBD1
CDR3aa: CAWSFPGTGFTGYTF
CDR3nt: TGTGCCTGGAGTTTCCCTGGGACAGGGTTCACTGGCTACACCTTC

v_gene: TRBV7-8
abundance: few
j_gene: TRBJ2-7
d_gene: TRBD2
CDR3aa: CASSPTSGGYEQYF
CDR3nt: TGTGCCAGCAGCCCCACTAGCGGGGGTTACGAGCAGTACTTC

v_gene: TRBV13
abundance: NA
j_gene: TRBJ1-3
d_gene: TRBD1
CDR3aa: CASSPDRGGNTIYF
CDR3nt: TGTGCCAGCAGCCCAGACAGGGGTGGAAACACCATATATTTT